Below, 21 T cell receptor beta chains from the same sample are listed, as sequenced in a study of diagnostic markers for celiac disease. TCRdb reprocessed the reads and keeps a single row for each CDR3 protein, giving no DNA. The sample table sets out approximately 8,000 distinct CDR3 sequences. The sequencing input was either unsorted cells or a sorted T cell fraction (not recorded which). The source is a human donor. This table probably holds off-target reads from a library built for another chain.

The V and J genes are TRBV7-3 and TRBJ1-1; TCRdb selects TRBD1, and the lack of DNA leaves this call unchecked. Germline loops: CDR1 SGHTA, CDR2 FQGTGA. There are 14 residues in the CDR3. The CDR3 is CASSQGPVNTEAFF. Full variable domain (outside the CDR3, taken from reference TRBV7-3 and TRBJ1-1): GAGVSQTPSNKVTEKGKYVELRCDPISGHTALYWYRQSLGQGPEFLIYFQGTGAADDSGLPNDRFFAVRPEGSVSTLKIQRTERGDSAVYLCASSQGPVNTEAFFGQGTRLTVV.

The chain employs TRBV7-8 and TRBJ2-3; the TCRdb call, TRBD2, lacks DNA for checking. Germline V gene lookup returns CDR1 SGHVS and CDR2 FQNEAQ. The CDR3 covers 17 residues. CDR3 amino acids: CASRPTWLAGVRDTQYF.

The chain uses TRBV21-1 and TRBJ1-5; the D gene TCRdb calls, TRBD1, cannot be checked with no DNA. TRBV21-1 is a recognized pseudogene. CDR3 length equals 16 residues. CDR3 sequence reads: CASSKVPGPLNQPQHF.

The genes are TRBV19 and TRBJ2-1; TCRdb indicates TRBD1, and absent DNA this call remains unverified. The germline V gene encodes CDR1 LNHDA and CDR2 SQIVND (reference sequence). The CDR3 contains 12 residues. CDR3 in amino acids: CATAQGADEQFF.

Frequency places this clonotype as medium-sized (0.01 to 0.1%). The rearrangement joins TRBV15 to TRBJ2-3. CDR3 length equals 15 residues. Germline V lookup: CDR1 LNHNV, CDR2 YYDKDF (reference sequence). The CDR3 reads CATSHPDGGTDTQYF.

The rearrangement uses TRBV7-2 and TRBJ1-2; checking the TCRdb D call of TRBD1 is not possible without DNA. Germline V CDR1 and CDR2: SGHTA, FQGNSA. The CDR3 covers 15 residues. The CDR3 loop is CASTRGTGGTYGYTF.

J is TRBJ2-1 and V is TRBV4-1; TCRdb outputs TRBD1, but without DNA this stays unchecked. Germline lookup yields CDR1 MGHRA and CDR2 YSYEKL. The CDR3 consists of 18 residues. The CDR3 reads CASSQPIDREISYNEQFF.

This clonotype counts as medium-sized by frequency. J is TRBJ2-7 and V is TRBV21-1. TRBV21-1 is assigned pseudogene status. The CDR3 covers 16 residues. The CDR3 loop is CASTTIRRTVAYEQYF.

The chain carries TRBV5-1 and TRBJ2-2. CDR3 length equals 14 residues. The germline V gene encodes CDR1 SGHRS and CDR2 YFSETQ. This CDR3 is CASSLAGLTGELFF.

The CDR3 spells CAISEPTGNSPLHF. The J gene is TRBJ1-6, the V gene TRBV10-3; lacking DNA, the TRBD1 call made by TCRdb goes unchecked. The CDR3 extends over 14 amino acids. The germline gives CDR1 ENHRY, CDR2 SYGVKD.

This rearrangement joins TRBV10-3 to TRBJ1-3; TCRdb's D call, TRBD1, is unchecked because there is no DNA. The CDR3 loop spans 18 amino acids. Per germline, CDR1 ENHRY and CDR2 SYGVKD. CDR3 loop: CATKTTGTTAISGNTIYF.

The J gene is TRBJ2-1, the V gene TRBV2; TCRdb designates TRBD2, a call that cannot be tested without DNA. Germline-derived CDR1 and CDR2 are SNHLY and FYNNEI. CDR3 length: 13 amino acids. This chain's CDR3 is CASRRDSNGEQFF.

The CDR3 loop reads CASSRASDFSGNTIYF. The genes are TRBV12-3 or TRBV12-4 and TRBJ1-3; TCRdb returns TRBD1, unconfirmable since there is no DNA. This CDR3 is 16 amino acids long.

CDR3 in amino acids: CASSDTRASSSYNEQFF. This chain links TRBV10-1 with TRBJ2-1; the D gene TCRdb calls, TRBD1, cannot be checked with no DNA. Per the germline V gene, CDR1 is WNHNN and CDR2 is SYGVQD (reference sequence). The CDR3 spans 17 residues.

CDR3 sequence reads: CASSRTGGLPNEKLFF. The chain is built from TRBV7-9 and TRBJ1-4; TCRdb's assignment of TRBD1 cannot be checked, as there is no DNA. Germline CDR1 SEHNR, CDR2 FQNEAQ (reference sequence). CDR3 length equals 16 residues.

The rearrangement uses TRBV27 and TRBJ1-4. Germline-derived CDR1 and CDR2 are MNHEY and SMNVEV (reference sequence). The CDR3 length is 15 residues. The CDR3 here is CASSLSPANSEKLFF.

V gene TRBV27 combines with J gene TRBJ1-6; TCRdb's D call of TRBD1 is untestable without DNA. Germline values: CDR1 MNHEY, CDR2 SMNVEV (reference sequence). The CDR3 loop spans 12 amino acids. The CDR3 sequence is CASSLSGRALHF.

This clonotype is labeled medium-sized based on frequency. The rearrangement links TRBV10-3 to TRBJ2-2. This CDR3 region has 14 residues. CDR1 ENHRY and CDR2 SYGVKD come from the germline V gene. Here the CDR3 reads CAISEGSYPGELFF.

In terms of frequency, this clonotype is medium-sized. This chain connects TRBV5-1 to TRBJ2-1; the D call from TCRdb, TRBD2, cannot be confirmed without DNA. The CDR3 contains 12 residues. Germline-derived CDR1 and CDR2 are SGHRS and YFSETQ. The CDR3 spells CASQAAYNEQFF. Combining the CDR3 with reference TRBV5-1 and TRBJ2-1 gives the whole variable domain KAGVTQTPRYLIKTRGQQVTLSCSPISGHRSVSWYQQTPGQGLQFLFEYFSETQRNKGNFPGRFSGRQFSNSRSEMNVSTLELGDSALYLCASQAAYNEQFFGPGTRLTVL.

The V gene is TRBV11-2, the J gene TRBJ2-5; the TRBD1 assignment by TCRdb is unverifiable without DNA. The CDR3 totals 15 residues. Germline assignment: CDR1 SGHAT and CDR2 FQNNGV. The CDR3 region is CASSLDRGMIETQYF. Full variable domain (missing parts from reference TRBV11-2 and TRBJ2-5): EAGVAQSPRYKIIEKRQSVAFWCNPISGHATLYWYQQILGQGPKLLIQFQNNGVVDDSQLPKDRFSAERLKGVDSTLKIQPAKLEDSAVYLCASSLDRGMIETQYFGPGTRLLVL.

This clonotype ranks as medium-sized in terms of frequency. This sequence joins TRBV18 and TRBJ2-7; the TRBD1 assignment by TCRdb is unverifiable without DNA. The CDR3 extends over 14 amino acids. Germline lookup yields CDR1 KGHSH and CDR2 LQKENI. This CDR3 reads CASSPSGSGSEQYF.